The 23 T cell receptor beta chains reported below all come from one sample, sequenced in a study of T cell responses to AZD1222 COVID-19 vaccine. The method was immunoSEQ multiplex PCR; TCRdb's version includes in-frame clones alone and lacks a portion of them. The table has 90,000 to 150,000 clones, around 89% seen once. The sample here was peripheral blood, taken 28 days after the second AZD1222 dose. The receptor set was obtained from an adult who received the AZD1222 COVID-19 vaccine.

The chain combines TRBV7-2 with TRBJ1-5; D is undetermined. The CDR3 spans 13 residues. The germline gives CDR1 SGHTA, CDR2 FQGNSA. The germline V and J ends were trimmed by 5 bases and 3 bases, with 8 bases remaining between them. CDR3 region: CASSEYVNQPQHF. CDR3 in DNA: TGTGCCAGCAGCGAGTATGTCAATCAGCCCCAGCATTTT. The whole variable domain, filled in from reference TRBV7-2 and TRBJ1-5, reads GAGVSQSPSNKVTEKGKDVELRCDPISGHTALYWYRQSLGQGLEFLIYFQGNSAPDKSGLPSDRFSAERTGGSVSTLTIQRTQQEDSAVYLCASSEYVNQPQHFGDGTRLSIL.

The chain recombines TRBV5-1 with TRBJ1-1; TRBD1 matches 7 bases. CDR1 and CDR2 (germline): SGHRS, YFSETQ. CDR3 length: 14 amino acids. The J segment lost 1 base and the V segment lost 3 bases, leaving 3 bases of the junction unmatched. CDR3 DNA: TGCGCCAGCAGCTGGACAGGAGGGAACACTGAAGCTTTCTTT. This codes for CASSWTGGNTEAFF.

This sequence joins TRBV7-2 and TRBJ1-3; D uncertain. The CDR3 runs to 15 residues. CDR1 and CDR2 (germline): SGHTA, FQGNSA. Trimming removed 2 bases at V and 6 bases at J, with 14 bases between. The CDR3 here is CASSLRRPSLNTIYF. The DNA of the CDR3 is TGTGCCAGCAGCTTACGGCGACCCTCTTTAAACACCATATATTTT.

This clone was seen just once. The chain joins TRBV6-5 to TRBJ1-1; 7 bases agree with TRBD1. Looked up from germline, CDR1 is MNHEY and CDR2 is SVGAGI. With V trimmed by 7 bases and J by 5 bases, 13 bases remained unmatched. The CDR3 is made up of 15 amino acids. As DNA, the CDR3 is TGTGCCAGCACCAGGAAGACAGGGAGGATGACTGAAGCTTTCTTT. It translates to CASTRKTGRMTEAFF.

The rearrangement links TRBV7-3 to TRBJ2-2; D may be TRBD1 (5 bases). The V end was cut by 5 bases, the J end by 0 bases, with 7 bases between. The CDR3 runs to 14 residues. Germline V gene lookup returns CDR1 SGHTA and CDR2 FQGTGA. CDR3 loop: CASSRGSNTGELFF. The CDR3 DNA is TGTGCCAGCAGCAGGGGCTCGAACACCGGGGAGCTGTTTTTT.

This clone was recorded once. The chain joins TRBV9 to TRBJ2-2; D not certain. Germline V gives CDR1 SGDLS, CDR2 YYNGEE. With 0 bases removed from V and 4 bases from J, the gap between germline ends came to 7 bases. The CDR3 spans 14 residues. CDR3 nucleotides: TGTGCCAGCAGCGTAGCTGGGCGCACCGGGGAGCTGTTTTTT. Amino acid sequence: CASSVAGRTGELFF.

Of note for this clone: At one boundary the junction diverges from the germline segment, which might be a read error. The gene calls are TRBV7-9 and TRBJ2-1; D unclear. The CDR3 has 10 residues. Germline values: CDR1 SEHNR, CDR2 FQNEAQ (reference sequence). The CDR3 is CASSLGSRVF. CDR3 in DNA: TGTGCCAGCAGCTTAGGCTCGCGCGTCTTC.

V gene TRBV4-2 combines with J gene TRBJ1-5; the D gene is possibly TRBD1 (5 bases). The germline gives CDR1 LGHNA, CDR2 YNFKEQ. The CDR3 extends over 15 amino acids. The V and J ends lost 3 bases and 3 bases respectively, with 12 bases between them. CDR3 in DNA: TGTGCCAGCAGCCAGGGGGTAGGGGTCAATCAGCCCCAGCATTTT. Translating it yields CASSQGVGVNQPQHF.

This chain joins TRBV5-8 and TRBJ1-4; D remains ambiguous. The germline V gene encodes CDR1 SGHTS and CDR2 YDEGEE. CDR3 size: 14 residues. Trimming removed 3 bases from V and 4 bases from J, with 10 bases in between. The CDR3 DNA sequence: TGTGCCAGCAGCTCTGGGCCCTATAATGAAAAACTGTTTTTT. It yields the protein CASSSGPYNEKLFF.

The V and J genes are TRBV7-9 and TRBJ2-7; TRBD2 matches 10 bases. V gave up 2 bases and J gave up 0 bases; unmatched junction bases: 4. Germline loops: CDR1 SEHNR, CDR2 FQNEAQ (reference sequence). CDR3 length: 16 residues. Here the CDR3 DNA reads TGTGCCAGCAGCTTACTTAGCGGGGGGAGCTCCTACGAGCAGTACTTC. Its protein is CASSLLSGGSSYEQYF.

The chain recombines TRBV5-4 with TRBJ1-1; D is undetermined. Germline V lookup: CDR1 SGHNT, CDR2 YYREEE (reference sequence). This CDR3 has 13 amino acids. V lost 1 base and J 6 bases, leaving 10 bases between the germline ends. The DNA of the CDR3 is TGTGCCAGCAGCTTGCGTGACCGGCCTGAAGCTTTCTTT. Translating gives CASSLRDRPEAFF.

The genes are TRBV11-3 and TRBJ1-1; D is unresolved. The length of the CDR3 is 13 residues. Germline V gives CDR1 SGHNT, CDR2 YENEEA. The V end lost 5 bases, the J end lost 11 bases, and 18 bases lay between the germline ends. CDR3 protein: CASSTTLGGGAFF. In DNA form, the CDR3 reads TGTGCCAGCAGCACCACCCTAGGTGGAGGGGCTTTCTTT.

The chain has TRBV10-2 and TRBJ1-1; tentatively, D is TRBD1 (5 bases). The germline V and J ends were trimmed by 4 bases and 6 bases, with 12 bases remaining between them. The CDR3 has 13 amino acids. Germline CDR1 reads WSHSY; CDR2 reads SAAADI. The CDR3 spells CASSVGGRAEAFF. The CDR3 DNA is TGCGCCAGCAGTGTGGGGGGGAGAGCTGAAGCTTTCTTT.

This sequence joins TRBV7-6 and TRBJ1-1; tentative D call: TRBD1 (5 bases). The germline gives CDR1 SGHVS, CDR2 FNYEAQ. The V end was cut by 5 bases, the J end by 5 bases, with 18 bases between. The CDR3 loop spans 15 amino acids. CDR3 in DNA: TGTGCCAGCAGCAAAGACTCTGGGGGATGGACTGAAGCTTTCTTT. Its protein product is CASSKDSGGWTEAFF. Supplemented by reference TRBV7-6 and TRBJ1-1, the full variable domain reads GAGVSQSPRYKVTKRGQDVALRCDPISGHVSLYWYRQALGQGPEFLTYFNYEAQQDKSGLPNDRFSAERPEGSISTLTIQRTEQRDSAMYRCASSKDSGGWTEAFFGQGTRLTVV.

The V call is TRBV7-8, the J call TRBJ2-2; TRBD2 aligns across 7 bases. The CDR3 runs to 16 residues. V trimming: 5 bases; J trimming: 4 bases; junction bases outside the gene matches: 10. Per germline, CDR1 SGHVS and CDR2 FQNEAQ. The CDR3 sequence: CASSLSGGGSTGELFF. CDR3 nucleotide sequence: TGTGCCAGCAGCCTCTCGGGGGGTGGTAGCACCGGGGAGCTGTTTTTT.

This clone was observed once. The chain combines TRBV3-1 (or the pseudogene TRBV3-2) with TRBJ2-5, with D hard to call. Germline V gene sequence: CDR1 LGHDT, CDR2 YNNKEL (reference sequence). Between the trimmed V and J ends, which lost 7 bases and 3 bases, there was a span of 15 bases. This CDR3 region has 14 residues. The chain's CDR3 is CASNPPPNEETQYF. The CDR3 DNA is TGTGCCAGCAACCCCCCACCCAACGAAGAGACCCAGTACTTC.

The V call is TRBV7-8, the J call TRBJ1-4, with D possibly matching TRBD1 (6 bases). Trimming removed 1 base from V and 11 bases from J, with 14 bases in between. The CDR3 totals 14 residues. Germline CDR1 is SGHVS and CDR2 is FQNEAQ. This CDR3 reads CASSLGQEGGKLFF. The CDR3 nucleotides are TGTGCCAGCAGCTTAGGGCAGGAGGGGGGCAAACTGTTTTTT.

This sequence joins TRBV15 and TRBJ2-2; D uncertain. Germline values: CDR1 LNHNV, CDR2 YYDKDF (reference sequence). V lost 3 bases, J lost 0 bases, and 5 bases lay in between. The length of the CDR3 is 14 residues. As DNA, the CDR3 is TGTGCCACCAGCAGCGGGTCGAACACCGGGGAGCTGTTTTTT. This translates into CATSSGSNTGELFF.

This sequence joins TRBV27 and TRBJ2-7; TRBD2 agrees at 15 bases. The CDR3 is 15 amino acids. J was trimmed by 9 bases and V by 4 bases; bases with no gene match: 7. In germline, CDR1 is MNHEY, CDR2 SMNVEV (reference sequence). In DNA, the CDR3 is TGTGCCAGCAGTTGGACCGGACTAGCGGGAGGGCGGCAGTACTTC. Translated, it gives CASSWTGLAGGRQYF.

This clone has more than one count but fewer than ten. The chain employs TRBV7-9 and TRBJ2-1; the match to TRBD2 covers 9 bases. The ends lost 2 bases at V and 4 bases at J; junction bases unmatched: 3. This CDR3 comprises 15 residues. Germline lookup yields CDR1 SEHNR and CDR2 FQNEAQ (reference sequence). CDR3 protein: CASSLLAGGYNEQFF. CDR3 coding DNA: TGTGCCAGCAGCTTACTCGCGGGAGGGTACAATGAGCAGTTCTTC.

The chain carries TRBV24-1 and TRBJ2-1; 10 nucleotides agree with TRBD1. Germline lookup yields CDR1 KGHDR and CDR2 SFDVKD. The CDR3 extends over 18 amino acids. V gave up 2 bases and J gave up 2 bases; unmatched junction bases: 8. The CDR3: CATSDSTWTGGTYNEQFF. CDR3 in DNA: TGTGCCACCAGTGATTCCACCTGGACAGGGGGGACCTACAATGAGCAGTTCTTC.

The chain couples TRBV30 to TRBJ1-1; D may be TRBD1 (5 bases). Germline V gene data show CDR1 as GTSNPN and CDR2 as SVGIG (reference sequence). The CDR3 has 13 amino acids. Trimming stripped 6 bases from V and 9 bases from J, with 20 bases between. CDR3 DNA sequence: TGTGCCTGTAAAATTGGGGGGACCGAAAAAGCTTTCTTT. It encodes CACKIGGTEKAFF.

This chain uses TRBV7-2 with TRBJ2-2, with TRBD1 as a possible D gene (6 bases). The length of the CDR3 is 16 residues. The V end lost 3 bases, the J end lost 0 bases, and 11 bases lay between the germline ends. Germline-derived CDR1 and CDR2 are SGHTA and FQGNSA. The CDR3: CASSFRGTSNTGELFF. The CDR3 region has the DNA TGTGCCAGCAGCTTCAGGGGCACCTCGAACACCGGGGAGCTGTTTTTT.